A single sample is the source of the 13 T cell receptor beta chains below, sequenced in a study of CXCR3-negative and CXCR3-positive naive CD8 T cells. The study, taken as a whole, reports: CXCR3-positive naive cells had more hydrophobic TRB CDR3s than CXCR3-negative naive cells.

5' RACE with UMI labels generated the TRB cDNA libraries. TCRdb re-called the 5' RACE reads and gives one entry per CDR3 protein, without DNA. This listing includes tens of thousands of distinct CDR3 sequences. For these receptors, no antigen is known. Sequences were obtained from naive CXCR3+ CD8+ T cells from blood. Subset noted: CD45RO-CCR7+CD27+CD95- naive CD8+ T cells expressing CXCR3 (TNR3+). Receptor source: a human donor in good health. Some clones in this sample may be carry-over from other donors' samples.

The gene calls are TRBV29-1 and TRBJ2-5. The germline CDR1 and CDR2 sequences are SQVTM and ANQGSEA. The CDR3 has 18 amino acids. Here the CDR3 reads CSVEDPIRSAGLQETQYF.

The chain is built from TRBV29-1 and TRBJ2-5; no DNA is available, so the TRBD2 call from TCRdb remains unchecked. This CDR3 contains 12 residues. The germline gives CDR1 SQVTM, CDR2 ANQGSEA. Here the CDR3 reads CSVGASEETQYF.

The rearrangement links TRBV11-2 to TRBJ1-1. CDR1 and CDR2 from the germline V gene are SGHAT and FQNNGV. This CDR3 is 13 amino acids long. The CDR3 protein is CASSFREGTEAFF.

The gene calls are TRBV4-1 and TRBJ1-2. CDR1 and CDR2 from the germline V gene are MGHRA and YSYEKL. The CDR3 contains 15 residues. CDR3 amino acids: CASSQDYRGIGGYTF.

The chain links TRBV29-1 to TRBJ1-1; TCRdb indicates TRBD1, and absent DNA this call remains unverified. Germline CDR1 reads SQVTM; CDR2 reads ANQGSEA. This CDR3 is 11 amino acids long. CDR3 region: CSVVRGTEAFF.

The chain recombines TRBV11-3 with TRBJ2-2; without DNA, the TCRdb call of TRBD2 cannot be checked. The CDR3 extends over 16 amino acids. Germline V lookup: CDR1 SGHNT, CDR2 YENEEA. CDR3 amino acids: CASSLEARRASGELFF. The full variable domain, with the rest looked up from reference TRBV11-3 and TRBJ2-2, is EAGVVQSPRYKIIEKKQPVAFWCNPISGHNTLYWYLQNLGQGPELLIRYENEEAVDDSQLPKDRFSAERLKGVDSTLKIQPAELGDSAVYLCASSLEARRASGELFFGEGSRLTVL.

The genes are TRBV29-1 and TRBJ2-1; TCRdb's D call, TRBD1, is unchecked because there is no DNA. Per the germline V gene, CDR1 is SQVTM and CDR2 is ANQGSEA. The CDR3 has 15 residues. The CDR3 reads CSVEESRGGGNEQFF.

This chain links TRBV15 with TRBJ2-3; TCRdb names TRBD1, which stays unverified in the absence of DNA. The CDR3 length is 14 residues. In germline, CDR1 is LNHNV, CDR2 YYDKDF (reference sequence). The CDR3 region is CATSARQGWDTQYF. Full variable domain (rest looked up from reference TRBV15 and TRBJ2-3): DAMVIQNPRYQVTQFGKPVTLSCSQTLNHNVMYWYQQKSSQAPKLLFHYYDKDFNNEADTPDNFQSRRPNTSFCFLDIRSPGLGDTAMYLCATSARQGWDTQYFGPGTRLTVL.

CDR3 protein: CASRPNTEAFF. V usage is TRBV6-1 and J usage is TRBJ1-1. Germline V CDR1 and CDR2: MNHNS, SASEGT. CDR3 size: 11 residues.

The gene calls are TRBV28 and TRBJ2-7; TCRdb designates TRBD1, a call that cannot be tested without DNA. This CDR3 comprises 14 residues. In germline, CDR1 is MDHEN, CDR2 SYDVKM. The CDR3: CASSPDRVEDEQYF.

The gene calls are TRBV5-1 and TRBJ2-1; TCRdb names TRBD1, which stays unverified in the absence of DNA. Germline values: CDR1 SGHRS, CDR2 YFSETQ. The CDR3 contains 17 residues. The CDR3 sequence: CASSPLTLPGSYNEQFF.

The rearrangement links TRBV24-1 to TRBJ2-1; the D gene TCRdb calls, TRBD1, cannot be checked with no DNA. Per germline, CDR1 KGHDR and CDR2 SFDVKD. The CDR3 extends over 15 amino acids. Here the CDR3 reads CATSGGQASYNEQFF.

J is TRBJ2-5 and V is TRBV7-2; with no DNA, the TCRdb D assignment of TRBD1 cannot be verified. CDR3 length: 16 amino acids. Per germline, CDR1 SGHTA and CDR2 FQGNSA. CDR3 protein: CASSFLRGWRQETQYF.